This is a list of T cell receptor beta chains from one sample in a study of control samples from healthy donors and cancer patients. Repertoires were generated with immunoSEQ multiplex PCR, while TCRdb's copy carries only in-frame clones and drops some. The repertoire includes 60,000 to 75,000 clones, 83% of them detected once, and around 14% sits in the top ten. The sample comprised blood. The receptor set was obtained from a man in his fifties or sixties in good health. CDR3s include the opening cysteine and the closing phenylalanine or tryptophan. D genes are given only for firm matches. Rows may omit the clone size; those that give it use once, few, many or a size class.

clone_size,v_call,j_call,d_call,cdr3_nt,cdr3_aa
-,TRBV6-6,TRBJ1-1,TRBD1,TGTGCCAGCCTCGGGACAGCGAACACTGAAGCTTTCTTT,CASLGTANTEAFF
-,TRBV7-7,TRBJ2-1,TRBD2,TGTGCCAGCAGCTCACTAGCGGGAGCGTTTAATGAGCAGTTCTTC,CASSSLAGAFNEQFF
-,TRBV27,TRBJ1-6,TRBD1,TGTGCCAGCAGCGGAGGGACAGGGATTTCACCCCTCCACTTT,CASSGGTGISPLHF
few,TRBV18,TRBJ1-3,-,TGTGCCAGCTCACCACCGACTAACTCTGGAAACACCATATATTTT,CASSPPTNSGNTIYF
-,TRBV20-1,TRBJ2-7,TRBD2,TGTGGACTAGCGGGCCACGAGCAGTACTTC,CGLAGHEQYF
-,TRBV5-1,TRBJ2-3,TRBD2,TGCGCCAGCAGCCTCCGGGACTACTACACAGATACGCAGTATTTT,CASSLRDYYTDTQYF
few,TRBV4-2,TRBJ2-7,-,TGTGCCAGCAGCCAATCGAGGAACTACGGCGAGCAGTACTTC,CASSQSRNYGEQYF
-,TRBV20-1,TRBJ2-1,TRBD2,TGCAGTGCTAGTTCGGTGACGGGAGGGGGTGATGAGCAGTTCTTC,CSASSVTGGGDEQFF
-,TRBV27,TRBJ2-2,-,TGTGCCAGCAGTTTATACGAGAACACCGGGGAGCTGTTTTTT,CASSLYENTGELFF
-,TRBV5-1,TRBJ2-3,-,TGCGCCAGCAGCCTCACTGGGCTAGTCGCAGATACGCAGTATTTT,CASSLTGLVADTQYF
-,TRBV5-6,TRBJ1-1,TRBD1,TGTGCCAGCAGCAACTACAGGGGGCTTCTAGGGAACACTGAAGCTTTCTTT,CASSNYRGLLGNTEAFF
few,TRBV29-1,TRBJ1-2,-,TGCAGCGTTGAAGATCCGGGGAACGGCTACACCTTC,CSVEDPGNGYTF
many,TRBV29-1,TRBJ2-7,TRBD1,TGCAGCGGCCGGGACAGCTACGAGCAGTACTTC,CSGRDSYEQYF
-,TRBV7-2,TRBJ2-1,-,TGTGCCAGCAGCCAGGCCCAGTGGGGAGACAATGAGCAGTTCTTC,CASSQAQWGDNEQFF
few,TRBV6-1,TRBJ1-6,TRBD1,TGTGCCAGCAGTGAAGGACAGGGAGGTTCACCCCTCCACTTT,CASSEGQGGSPLHF
-,TRBV9,TRBJ2-7,-,TGTGCCAGCAGCGTAGCAGGGTCGGGGTCCTACGAGCAGTACTTC,CASSVAGSGSYEQYF
-,TRBV30,TRBJ1-6,-,TGTGCCTTAACGGGGCGGAGTTCCTATAATTCACCCCTCCACTTT,CALTGRSSYNSPLHF
-,TRBV2,TRBJ2-7,TRBD1,TGTGCCAGCAGTCAAGACAGGGGCCCCTACGAGCAGTACTTC,CASSQDRGPYEQYF
-,TRBV27,TRBJ1-2,-,TGTGCCAGCAGTTGGGGGGGCGACTATGGCTACACCTTC,CASSWGGDYGYTF
few,TRBV18,TRBJ2-7,TRBD2,TGTGCCAGCTCACCACCAGGGACTAGCGCGCTCTACGAGCAGTACTTC,CASSPPGTSALYEQYF
-,TRBV29-1,TRBJ2-3,TRBD2,TGCAGCTCCGAGAATAGCGGGAGCACAGATACGCAGTATTTT,CSSENSGSTDTQYF
-,TRBV6-5,TRBJ1-3,-,TGTGCCAGCAGTTCAGCTTTCTCTGGAAACACCATATATTTT,CASSSAFSGNTIYF
-,TRBV9,TRBJ2-7,TRBD1,TGTGCCAGCAGCGCAGGGACAGGGTCCCAATACGAGCAGTACTTC,CASSAGTGSQYEQYF
-,TRBV30,TRBJ1-2,-,TGTGCCTGGAGCAGAAACTATGGCTACACCTTC,CAWSRNYGYTF
-,TRBV5-1,TRBJ2-5,TRBD1,TGCGCCAGCAGCTACCGGACAGGGGGAGAGACCCAGTACTTC,CASSYRTGGETQYF
-,TRBV28,TRBJ2-7,TRBD1,TGTGCCAGCAGTTTCCCTCGGGGACAGGGGGGCTACGAGCAGTACTTC,CASSFPRGQGGYEQYF
-,TRBV24-1,TRBJ2-1,TRBD2,TGTGCCACCAGTGATTGGCCGGGGGGTAGCGGGCCCTACAATGAGCAGTTCTTC,CATSDWPGGSGPYNEQFF
-,TRBV28,TRBJ2-6,-,TGTGCCAGCCGGGACTTTCCCTCTGGGGCCAACGTCCTGACTTTC,CASRDFPSGANVLTF
-,TRBV15,TRBJ2-7,-,TGTGCCACCAGCAGAGTACGGGAAATAACCTACGAGCAGTACTTC,CATSRVREITYEQYF
-,TRBV2,TRBJ1-1,-,TGTGCCAGCAGTGGTTGGGATCGGACTGAAGCTTTCTTT,CASSGWDRTEAFF
-,TRBV6-5,TRBJ1-5,TRBD1,TGTGCCAGCAGACGACAGGGGCCTAGCAATCAGCCCCAGCATTTT,CASRRQGPSNQPQHF
once,TRBV7-8,TRBJ1-5,-,TGTGCCAGCAGCCAACGGGCCCAGGCCGGCAATCAGCCCCAGCATTTT,CASSQRAQAGNQPQHF
-,TRBV19,TRBJ2-1,-,TGTGCCAGTAGTTCCTGGGGGAGAAAATCCTACAATGAGCAGTTCTTC,CASSSWGRKSYNEQFF
-,TRBV5-1,TRBJ2-6,-,TGCGCCAGCAGCTTGGTAGTAGGCTCTGGGGCCAACGTCCTGACTTTC,CASSLVVGSGANVLTF
once,TRBV30,TRBJ1-5,-,TGTGCCTGGAGCGAGGGAAGTGTTGGGCCCCAGCATTTT,CAWSEGSVGPQHF
-,TRBV5-4,TRBJ2-5,-,TGTGCCAGCAGCTTGGGGCTAGCGTTCCAAGAGACCCAGTACTTC,CASSLGLAFQETQYF
-,TRBV19,TRBJ1-1,-,TGTGCCAGTAGTATAATTGTGAACACTGAAGCTTTCTTT,CASSIIVNTEAFF
once,TRBV29-1,TRBJ1-4,-,TGCAGCGCTGAGACAGGTGGAGAAAAACTGTTTTTT,CSAETGGEKLFF
-,TRBV6-5,TRBJ2-7,TRBD1,TGTGCCAGCAGGTCCGCGACAGGGGTCTACGAGCAGTACTTC,CASRSATGVYEQYF
-,TRBV7-9,TRBJ2-2,TRBD2,TGTGCCAGCAGCGGACTAGCAAACACCGGGGAGCTGTTTTTT,CASSGLANTGELFF
-,TRBV9,TRBJ2-6,-,TGTGCCAGCAGCCAGCCCAGGGGGGCCAACGTCCTGACTTTC,CASSQPRGANVLTF
-,TRBV6-5,TRBJ2-7,-,TGTGCCAGCAGTTACTCGGCGGGGAATACGCCCTACGAGCAGTACTTC,CASSYSAGNTPYEQYF
few,TRBV4-3,TRBJ2-7,TRBD2,TGCGCCAGCAGCCAAGGGACTAGCGGGACCTACGAGCAGTACTTC,CASSQGTSGTYEQYF
-,TRBV2,TRBJ2-3,TRBD2,TGTGCCAGCAGTGGGCAACTAGCGGGATTGACAGATACGCAGTATTTT,CASSGQLAGLTDTQYF
-,TRBV6-5,TRBJ1-2,-,TGTGCCAGCAGGCGGGGTTATCTGGAGGGCTACACCTTC,CASRRGYLEGYTF
-,TRBV16,TRBJ2-2,-,TGTGCCAGCAGCCAAGTGCCAGACTCGAACACCGGGGAGCTGTTTTTT,CASSQVPDSNTGELFF
-,TRBV18,TRBJ2-5,TRBD1,TGTGCCAGCTCACCTGCCGGGACAGAAAAAGAGACCCAGTACTTC,CASSPAGTEKETQYF
-,TRBV7-2,TRBJ2-2,-,TGTGCCAGCAGCGATCTGGCTTTTGTCACCGGGGAGCTGTTTTTT,CASSDLAFVTGELFF
-,TRBV28,TRBJ2-1,-,TGTGCCAGCAGCCCAGGACACCCCCCCCGGGCGTCCTACAATGAGCAGTTCTTC,CASSPGHPPRASYNEQFF
once,TRBV9,TRBJ2-2,TRBD2,TGTGCCAGCAGCGTAGGGGGGAGGGCCATCGGGGAGCTGTTTTTT,CASSVGGRAIGELFF
-,TRBV5-5,TRBJ1-6,TRBD1,TGTGCCAGCAGCTTGTTGGGGGGACAGCCAAATTCACCCCTCCACTTT,CASSLLGGQPNSPLHF
-,TRBV2,TRBJ1-2,-,TGTGCCAGCAGTGAATGGGCAGAAGGAGGCTACACCTTC,CASSEWAEGGYTF
-,TRBV6-5,TRBJ1-5,-,TGTGCCAGCAGCGCCGAAGGTTATAGCAATCAGCCCCAGCATTTT,CASSAEGYSNQPQHF
-,TRBV29-1,TRBJ1-2,TRBD1,TGCAGCGTTGATTGGGAGGGCAGGGGGGACTATGGCTACACCTTC,CSVDWEGRGDYGYTF
-,TRBV9,TRBJ2-1,-,TGTGCCAGCAGCGTAGCACCAGCGGCCTACAATGAGCAGTTCTTC,CASSVAPAAYNEQFF
few,TRBV19,TRBJ1-1,-,TGTGCCAGTAGTATAGTTCCGGGGTGGACGAACACTGAAGCTTTCTTT,CASSIVPGWTNTEAFF
-,TRBV5-1,TRBJ2-5,-,TGCGCCAGCAGCCAGAGACAACAGCAAGAGACCCAGTACTTC,CASSQRQQQETQYF
-,TRBV12-3/TRBV12-4,TRBJ2-3,-,TGTGCCAGCAGTCCTTATGCGGGGACGCAGTATTTT,CASSPYAGTQYF
-,TRBV4-3,TRBJ2-7,-,TGCGCCAGCAGCCAAGAGTGGGGGCCCTACGAGCAGTACTTC,CASSQEWGPYEQYF
-,TRBV6-2/TRBV6-3,TRBJ2-5,-,TGTGCCAGCAGTTTAGGAGAGACCCAGTACTTC,CASSLGETQYF